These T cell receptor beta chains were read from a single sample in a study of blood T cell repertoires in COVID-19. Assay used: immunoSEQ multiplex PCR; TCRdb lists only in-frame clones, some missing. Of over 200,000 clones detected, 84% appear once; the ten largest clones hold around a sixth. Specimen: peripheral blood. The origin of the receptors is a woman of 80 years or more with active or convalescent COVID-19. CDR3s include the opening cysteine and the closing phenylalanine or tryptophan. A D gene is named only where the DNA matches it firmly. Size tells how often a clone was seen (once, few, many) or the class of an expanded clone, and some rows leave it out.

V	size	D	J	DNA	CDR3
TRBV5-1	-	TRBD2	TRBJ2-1	TGCGCCAGCAACGAACTAGCGGGGGTTGGAAATGAGCAGTTCTTC	CASNELAGVGNEQFF
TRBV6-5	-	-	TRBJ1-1	TGTGCCAGCAGACCCAGTGCAGGGTGGGATGAAGCTTTCTTT	CASRPSAGWDEAFF
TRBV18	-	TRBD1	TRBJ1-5	TGTGCCAGCTCACCCGGAGACAGGGGGCAAGGGCAGCCCCAGCATTTT	CASSPGDRGQGQPQHF
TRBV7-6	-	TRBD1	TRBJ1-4	TGTGCCAGCAGCCAGGGGGCGGGGGATGAAAAACTGTTTTTT	CASSQGAGDEKLFF
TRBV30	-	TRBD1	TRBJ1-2	TGTGCCTGGAGTGCCGGGACAGTGAACTATGGCTACACCTTC	CAWSAGTVNYGYTF
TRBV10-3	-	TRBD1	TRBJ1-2	TGTGCCATCAGTGGGGGACAGGCACCCTATGGCTACACCTTC	CAISGGQAPYGYTF
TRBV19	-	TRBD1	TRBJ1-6	TGTGCCAGTGCTTACATCGACAGGGGCTTTTATAATTCACCCCTCCACTTT	CASAYIDRGFYNSPLHF
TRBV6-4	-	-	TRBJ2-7	TGTGCCAGCAGTGACCACGCCCGACAGGCCTCCGTGTACGAGCAGTACTTC	CASSDHARQASVYEQYF
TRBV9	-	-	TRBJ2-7	TGTGCCAGCAGCGTAGGTCAGGGTTCCAACGAGCAGTACTTC	CASSVGQGSNEQYF
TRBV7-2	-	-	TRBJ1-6	TGTGCCAGCAGCCCGGGGATTGGGTATAATTCACCCCTCCACTTT	CASSPGIGYNSPLHF
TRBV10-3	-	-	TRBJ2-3	TGTGCCATCAGTGAGGGGGGGGGCTATGGCACAGATACGCAGTATTTT	CAISEGGGYGTDTQYF
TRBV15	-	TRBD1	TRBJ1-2	TGTGCCACCAGCAGAGACGGACAGGGGGCAGTTGGCTACACCTTC	CATSRDGQGAVGYTF
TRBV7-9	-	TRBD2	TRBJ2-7	TGTGCCAGCAGCTTGGGGCAGGGAGGGTACGAGCAGTACTTC	CASSLGQGGYEQYF
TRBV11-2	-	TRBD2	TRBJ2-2	TGTGCCAGCAGTTCGGGACTAGCTGCCGGGGAGCTGTTTTTT	CASSSGLAAGELFF
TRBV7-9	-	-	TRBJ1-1	TGTGCCAGCAGCTTAGAAGGGGGGAACACTGAAGCTTTCTTT	CASSLEGGNTEAFF
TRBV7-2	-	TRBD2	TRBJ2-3	TGTGCCAGCAGCTACGGGACTAGCGGTCCAGATACGCAGTATTTT	CASSYGTSGPDTQYF
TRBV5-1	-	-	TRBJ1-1	TGCGCCAGCAGCTTCCAGGGGAGCACTGAAGCTTTCTTT	CASSFQGSTEAFF
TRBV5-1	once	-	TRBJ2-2	TGCGCCAGCAGCTTTTCACAACCTAACACCGGGGAGCTGTTTTTT	CASSFSQPNTGELFF
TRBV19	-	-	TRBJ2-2	TGTGCCAGTAGTATACAGCGACCGAACACCGGGGAGCTGTTTTTT	CASSIQRPNTGELFF
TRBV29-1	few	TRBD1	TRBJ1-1	TGCAGCGTTGTAAGGACAGGGGGGGCCACTGAAGCTTTCTTT	CSVVRTGGATEAFF
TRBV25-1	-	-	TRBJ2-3	TGTGCCAGCAGTGTCGGGGAGATTCGAGATACGCAGTATTTT	CASSVGEIRDTQYF
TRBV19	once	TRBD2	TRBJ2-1	TGTGCCAGTAGTATGGCGTCTAGCGGGAGCGTTGAGCAGTTCTTC	CASSMASSGSVEQFF
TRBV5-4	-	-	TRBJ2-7	TGTGCCAGCAGCTCTAACTACGAGCAGTACTTC	CASSSNYEQYF
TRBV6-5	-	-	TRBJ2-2	TGTGCCAGCCGGGGGACTTTGAACACCGGGGAGCTGTTTTTT	CASRGTLNTGELFF
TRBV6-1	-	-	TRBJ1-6	TGTGCCAGCAGTGTCGAGGGCGCGAAGAGCTCCTATAATTCACCCCTCCACTTT	CASSVEGAKSSYNSPLHF
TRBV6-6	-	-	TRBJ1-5	TGTGCCAGCAGTTACCACAGGGTCGGTCAGCCCCAGCATTTT	CASSYHRVGQPQHF
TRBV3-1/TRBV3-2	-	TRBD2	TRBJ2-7	TGTGCCAGCAGCCAGTTCAGCCGGACTAGCGGGACCCCCTACGAGCAGTACTTC	CASSQFSRTSGTPYEQYF